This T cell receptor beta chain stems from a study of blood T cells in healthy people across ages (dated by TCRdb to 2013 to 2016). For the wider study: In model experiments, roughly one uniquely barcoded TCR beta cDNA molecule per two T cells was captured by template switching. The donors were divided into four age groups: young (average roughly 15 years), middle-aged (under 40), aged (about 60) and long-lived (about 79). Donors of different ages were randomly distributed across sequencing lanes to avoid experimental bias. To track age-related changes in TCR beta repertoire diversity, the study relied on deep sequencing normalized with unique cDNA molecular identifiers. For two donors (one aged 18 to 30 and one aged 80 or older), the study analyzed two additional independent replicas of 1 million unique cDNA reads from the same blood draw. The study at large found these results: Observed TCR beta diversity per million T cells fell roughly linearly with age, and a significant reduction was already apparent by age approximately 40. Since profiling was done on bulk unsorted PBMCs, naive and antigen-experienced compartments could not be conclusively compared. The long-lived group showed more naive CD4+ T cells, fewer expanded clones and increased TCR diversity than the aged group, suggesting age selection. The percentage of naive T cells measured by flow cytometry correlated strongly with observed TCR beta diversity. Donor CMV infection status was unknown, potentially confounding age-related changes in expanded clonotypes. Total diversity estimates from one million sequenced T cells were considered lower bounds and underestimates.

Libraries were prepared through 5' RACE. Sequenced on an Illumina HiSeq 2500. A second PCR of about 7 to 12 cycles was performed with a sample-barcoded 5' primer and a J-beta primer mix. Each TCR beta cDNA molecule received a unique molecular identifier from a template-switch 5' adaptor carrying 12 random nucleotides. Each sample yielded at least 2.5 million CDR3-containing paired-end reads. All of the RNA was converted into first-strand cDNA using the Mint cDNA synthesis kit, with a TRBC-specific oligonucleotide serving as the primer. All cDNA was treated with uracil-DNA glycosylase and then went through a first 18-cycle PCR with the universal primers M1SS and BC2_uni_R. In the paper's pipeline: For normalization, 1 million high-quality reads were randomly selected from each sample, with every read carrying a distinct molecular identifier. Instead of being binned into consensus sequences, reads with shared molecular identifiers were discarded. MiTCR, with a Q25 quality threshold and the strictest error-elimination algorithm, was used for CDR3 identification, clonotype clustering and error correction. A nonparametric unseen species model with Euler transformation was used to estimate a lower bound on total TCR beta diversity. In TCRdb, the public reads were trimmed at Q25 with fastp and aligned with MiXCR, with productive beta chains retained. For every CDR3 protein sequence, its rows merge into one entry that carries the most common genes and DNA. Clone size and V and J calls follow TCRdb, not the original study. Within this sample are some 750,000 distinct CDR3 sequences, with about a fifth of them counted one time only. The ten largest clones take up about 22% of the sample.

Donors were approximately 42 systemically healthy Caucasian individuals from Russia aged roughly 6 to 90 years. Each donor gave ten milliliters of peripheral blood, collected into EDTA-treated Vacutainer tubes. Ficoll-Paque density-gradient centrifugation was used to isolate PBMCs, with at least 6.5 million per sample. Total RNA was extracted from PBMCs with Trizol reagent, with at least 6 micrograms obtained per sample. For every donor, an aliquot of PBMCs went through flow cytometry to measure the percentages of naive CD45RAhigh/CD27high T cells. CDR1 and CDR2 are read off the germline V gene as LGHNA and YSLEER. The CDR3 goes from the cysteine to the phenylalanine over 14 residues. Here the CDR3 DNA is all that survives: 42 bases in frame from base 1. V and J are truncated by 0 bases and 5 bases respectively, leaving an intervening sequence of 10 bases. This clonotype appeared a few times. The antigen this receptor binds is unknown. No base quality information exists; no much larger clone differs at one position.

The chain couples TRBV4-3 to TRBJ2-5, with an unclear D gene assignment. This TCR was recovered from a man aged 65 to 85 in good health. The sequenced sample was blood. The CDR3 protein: CASSQEKLSETQYF. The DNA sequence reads TGCGCCAGCAGCCAAGAGAAGCTATCGGAGACCCAGTACTTC.